This T cell receptor (beta chain) came from a study of blood T cells in healthy people across ages. Study results and limitations: Diversity was higher, and naive CD4+ cells more numerous, in long-lived donors than in aged donors. Nothing was known about donor CMV status, and this possibly confounded expanded clonotype changes.

Details on this clonotype: What it binds is unknown.

Germline CDR1 is MNHEY and CDR2 is SVGEGT. The V end was cut by 4 bases, the J end by 5 bases, with 20 bases between. The CDR3 consists of 16 residues. The second PCR ran about 6 to 11 cycles with a sample-barcoded 5' primer and J-beta primers. Each cDNA was tagged by a template-switch adaptor containing 12 random nucleotides. TCRdb ran MiXCR on the 5' RACE reads and lists one entry per CDR3 protein. This repertoire shows about 970,000 distinct CDR3 sequences, about 51% found once; its top ten account for about a fifth. Donors ranged from about 6 to 90 years old and were healthy Caucasians in Russia. The rearrangement joins TRBV6-2 or TRBV6-3 to TRBJ2-5, with a possible D match to TRBD2 (6 bases). The source of this sequence is a woman aged 60-70 years in good health. Input material: blood. DNA of the CDR3: TGTGCCAGCAGTTTTAACGGGAGAGAGGTGCGGGAGACCCAGTACTTC. Translated: CASSFNGREVRETQYF.